The rows below give T cell receptor beta chains drawn from one sample of a study of cytomegalovirus exposure and HLA in healthy donors. Assay: immunoSEQ multiplex PCR; the TCRdb copy retains only in-frame clones and omits some. Of under 150,000 clones in the sample, approximately 70% are singletons; the top ten hold 2% to 3%. What was sequenced was PBMCs. Receptors originate from a woman aged 60 to 75 in good health and CMV-seropositive. Both conserved end residues are part of each CDR3. Each record gives: V gene, J gene, clone size, D gene, CDR3 length, CDR3 DNA, CDR3 protein. The D gene is left open where the match is weak. Rows give clone size only sometimes, using once, few, many, or a class for an expanded clone.

>TRBV5-4|TRBJ2-1|once|.|15
TGTGCCAGCAGCACTACCTCTCGCGGGTACAATGAGCAGTTCTTC
CASSTTSRGYNEQFF
>TRBV19|TRBJ1-1|.|.|14
TGTGCCAGTACCATTGCGGGGGTTTGGACTGAAGCTTTCTTT
CASTIAGVWTEAFF
>TRBV6-4|TRBJ1-5|once|.|13
TGTGCCAGCAGCCCCGACAGCTCCCAGCCCCAGCATTTT
CASSPDSSQPQHF
>TRBV6-1|TRBJ2-1|.|TRBD2|17
TGTGCCAGCAGTGAACAGGAGGCGGGGGGGCCTGGGAATGAGCAGTTCTTC
CASSEQEAGGPGNEQFF
>TRBV7-9|TRBJ2-1|once|.|12
TGTGCCAGCAGCATACAGGGTGGTGAGCAGTTCTTC
CASSIQGGEQFF
>TRBV5-8|TRBJ2-7|.|.|15
TGTGCCAGCAGCTTGGCCGACGGGGGTTCCTACGAGCAGTACTTC
CASSLADGGSYEQYF
>TRBV9|TRBJ1-3|few|.|15
TGTGCCAGCAGCGTAGAACCAGGACTGGGAAACACCATATATTTT
CASSVEPGLGNTIYF
>TRBV5-4|TRBJ1-2|.|TRBD1|15
TGTGCCAGCAGCCTATTCGGGACAGGAGACTATGGCTACACCTTC
CASSLFGTGDYGYTF
>TRBV2|TRBJ1-2|once|TRBD1|15
TGTGCCAGCCGGGACAGGGGGCGAACGGACTATGGCTACACCTTC
CASRDRGRTDYGYTF
>TRBV10-3|TRBJ1-6|.|.|14
TGTGCCAGCGGGGGGGGATCCTACAATTCACCCCTCCACTTT
CASGGGSYNSPLHF
>TRBV2|TRBJ1-4|.|TRBD1|14
TGTGCCTCCCGCGACAGGGGCGCACAGGAAAAACTGTTTTTT
CASRDRGAQEKLFF
>TRBV7-2|TRBJ2-5|.|.|14
TGTGCCAGCAGCTTAGGGACTCTCCAAGAGACCCAGTACTTC
CASSLGTLQETQYF
>TRBV7-9|TRBJ1-5|.|.|16
TGTGCCAGCAGCTTAAGAAAAGGGGTATTAGGGCAGCCCCAGCATTTT
CASSLRKGVLGQPQHF
>TRBV5-1|TRBJ2-7|.|TRBD2|17
TGCGCCAGCAGCTCAGCCTATAGCGGGGGGCCTTCCTACGAGCAGTACTTC
CASSSAYSGGPSYEQYF
>TRBV7-2|TRBJ2-3|.|TRBD2|15
TGTGCCAGCAGCTTATTCGGGGGGGCCGGGGATACGCAGTATTTT
CASSLFGGAGDTQYF
>TRBV29-1|TRBJ2-1|.|.|13
TGCAGCCCCACGACAGAAATGGGCAATGAGCAGTTCTTC
CSPTTEMGNEQFF
>TRBV7-9|TRBJ1-2|.|.|15
TGTGCCAGCAGCTTAGGGCAGGGGATAGAGGTGGGCTACACCTTC
CASSLGQGIEVGYTF
>TRBV5-1|TRBJ2-5|.|TRBD1|16
TGCGCCAGCAGCTCCCTGGGCGCAGGGGGCCCGGAGACCCAGTACTTC
CASSSLGAGGPETQYF
>TRBV27|TRBJ2-1|.|.|15
TGTGCCAGCAGACGCACGGGACACCCATACAATGAGCAGTTCTTC
CASRRTGHPYNEQFF
>TRBV5-1|TRBJ2-7|.|.|16
TGCGCCAGCAGCTTGGAACCTAGGACAGCCTTGGCGGAGCAGTACTTC
CASSLEPRTALAEQYF
>TRBV18|TRBJ2-7|once|.|14
TGTGCCAGCTCAATGACAGAATATGACTACGAGCAGTACTTC
CASSMTEYDYEQYF
>TRBV7-3|TRBJ2-3|.|.|15
TGTGCCAGCAGCTTAGCAAGGAGATCCACAGATACGCAGTATTTT
CASSLARRSTDTQYF
>TRBV5-1|TRBJ1-2|.|TRBD1|14
TGCGCCAGCAGCACGGGACAGGGGGCGGGCGGCTACACCTTC
CASSTGQGAGGYTF
>TRBV7-2|TRBJ2-3|few|TRBD2|17
TGTGCCAGCAGCCAGGTGGTTGTAGGCGGGGGGATGGATACGCAGTATTTT
CASSQVVVGGGMDTQYF
>TRBV7-9|TRBJ2-3|.|.|14
TGTGCCAGCAGCCAACGCGGGGTTACAGATACGCAGTATTTT
CASSQRGVTDTQYF
>TRBV9|TRBJ1-6|.|TRBD1|15
TGTGCCAGCAGCGTGGAGGGACAGGGGGATTCACCCCTCCACTTT
CASSVEGQGDSPLHF
>TRBV5-1|TRBJ2-7|few|TRBD1|14
TGCGCCAGCAGCCCGACAGGGGGTACCTACGAGCAGTACTTC
CASSPTGGTYEQYF
>TRBV11-2|TRBJ2-7|.|.|12
TGTGCCAGCAGTTATGCGAACTACGAGCAGTACTTC
CASSYANYEQYF
>TRBV7-9|TRBJ1-5|.|.|13
TGTGCCAGCAGCTTATCAGGAAGTCAGCCCCAGCATTTT
CASSLSGSQPQHF
>TRBV19|TRBJ1-5|.|TRBD1|15
TGTGCCAGTAGGACAGGGAAGGCGGGCAATCAGCCCCAGCATTTT
CASRTGKAGNQPQHF
>TRBV6-6|TRBJ1-4|.|.|12
TGTGCCAGCAGCTTAGAAGATGAAAAACTGTTTTTT
CASSLEDEKLFF
>TRBV7-8|TRBJ1-2|.|.|14
TGTGCCAGCAGCTTAAACAGGCAGAACTATGGCTACACCTTC
CASSLNRQNYGYTF
>TRBV29-1|TRBJ1-3|.|TRBD1|13
TGCAGCGTAGGGGGCTACTCTGGAAACACCATATATTTT
CSVGGYSGNTIYF
>TRBV5-1|TRBJ2-5|.|TRBD2|13
TGCGCCAGCAGCTTGGGGGACTACGAGACCCAGTACTTC
CASSLGDYETQYF
>TRBV19|TRBJ2-3|once|TRBD2|16
TGTGCCAGTAGTATTGGACTAGCAGTTTGGGCAGATACGCAGTATTTT
CASSIGLAVWADTQYF
>TRBV6-7|TRBJ2-3|.|.|14
TGTGCCAGTCAGGGTCTCTCACACACAGATACGCAGTATTTT
CASQGLSHTDTQYF
>TRBV4-1|TRBJ2-7|.|TRBD1|15
TGCGCCAGCACCTCAGGGACAGGCACCCCTCGCGAGCAGTACTTC
CASTSGTGTPREQYF
>TRBV27|TRBJ2-5|.|TRBD1|15
TGTGCCAGCAGTTATACAGGGGGCGCATATGGGACCCAGTACTTC
CASSYTGGAYGTQYF
>TRBV9|TRBJ2-6|.|TRBD1|11
TGTGCCAGCAGCGACCCGGGACAGACCACTTTC
CASSDPGQTTF